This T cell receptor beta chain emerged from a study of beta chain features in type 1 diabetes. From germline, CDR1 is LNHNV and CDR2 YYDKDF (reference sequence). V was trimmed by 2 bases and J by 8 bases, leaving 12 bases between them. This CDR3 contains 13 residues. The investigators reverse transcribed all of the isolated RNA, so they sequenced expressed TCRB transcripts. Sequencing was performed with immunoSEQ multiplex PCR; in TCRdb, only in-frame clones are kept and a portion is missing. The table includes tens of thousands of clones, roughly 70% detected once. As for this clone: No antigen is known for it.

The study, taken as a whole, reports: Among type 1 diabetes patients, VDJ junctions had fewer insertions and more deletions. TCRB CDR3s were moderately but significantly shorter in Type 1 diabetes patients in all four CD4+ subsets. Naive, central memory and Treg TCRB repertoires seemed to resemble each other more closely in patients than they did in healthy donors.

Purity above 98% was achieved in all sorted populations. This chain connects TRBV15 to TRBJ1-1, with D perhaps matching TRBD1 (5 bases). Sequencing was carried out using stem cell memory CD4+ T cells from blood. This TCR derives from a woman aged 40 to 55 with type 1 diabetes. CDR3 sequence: CATSRQGMDEAFF. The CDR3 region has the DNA TGTGCCACCAGCAGACAGGGTATGGACGAAGCTTTCTTT.